Listed below are T cell receptor beta chains from one sample, sequenced in a study of blood T cell repertoires in COVID-19. Method: immunoSEQ multiplex PCR; TCRdb's copy keeps in-frame clones and lacks some. In the table there are about 110,000 clones, approximately 90% of which are singletons. The sample was peripheral blood. The receptors originated from a man between 50 and 59 years old with active or convalescent COVID-19. The CDR3 runs from the conserved cysteine through the conserved F or W. A D gene is named only where the DNA matches it firmly. The listing skips clone size in some rows; elsewhere it reads once, few, many or a size class.

15,TRBJ1-5,.,TRBV6-1,.,TGTGCCAGCAGTGAAGTACAGGGCCCCAATCAGCCCCAGCATTTT,CASSEVQGPNQPQHF
14,TRBJ1-5,medium-sized,TRBV25-1,TRBD1,TGTGCCAGCAGAGGACAGGGTAACAATCAGCCCCAGCATTTT,CASRGQGNNQPQHF
15,TRBJ1-1,.,TRBV5-1,TRBD1,TGCGCCAGCAGGTTGACAGGGGGCACGAACACTGAAGCTTTCTTT,CASRLTGGTNTEAFF
15,TRBJ2-3,once,TRBV7-9,TRBD1,TGTGCCAGCAGCTCAGGGGACAGGGATACAGATACGCAGTATTTT,CASSSGDRDTDTQYF
14,TRBJ1-3,.,TRBV7-2,.,TGTGCCAGCAGGGCAGGGATCTCTGGAAACACCATATATTTT,CASRAGISGNTIYF
16,TRBJ2-3,once,TRBV19,TRBD1,TGTGCCAGTAGCGACGCCGGGACAGGGGGCCCAGATACGCAGTATTTT,CASSDAGTGGPDTQYF
15,TRBJ1-1,.,TRBV2,TRBD1,TGTGCCAGCAGTGAAGCGCTAGGGGGCAAAGCTGAAGCTTTCTTT,CASSEALGGKAEAFF
17,TRBJ1-5,.,TRBV5-8,TRBD1,TGTGCCAGCAGCTTGGTCAGCCCGACAGGGTACAATCAGCCCCAGCATTTT,CASSLVSPTGYNQPQHF
12,TRBJ2-3,.,TRBV7-2,.,TGTGCCAGCAGCTTAAATGTCGGTACGCAGTATTTT,CASSLNVGTQYF
17,TRBJ2-1,.,TRBV6-1,TRBD1,TGTGCCAGCAGTGAAGGCAGGGGGTTTAGCTCCTACAATGAGCAGTTCTTC,CASSEGRGFSSYNEQFF
17,TRBJ1-1,once,TRBV4-1,.,TGCGCCAGCAGCCAAGGGATCAGCAGGGGTGTGAACACTGAAGCTTTCTTT,CASSQGISRGVNTEAFF
14,TRBJ1-6,.,TRBV28,.,TGTGCCAGCAGTTTTCGGACAGCCAATTCACCCCTCCACTTT,CASSFRTANSPLHF
18,TRBJ2-1,.,TRBV5-6,TRBD1,TGTGCCAGCAGCCGAAACAATGAGACAGGGGATGCGAGCAATGAGCAGTTCTTC,CASSRNNETGDASNEQFF
12,TRBJ1-1,.,TRBV28,.,TGTGCCAGCAACCCACAGGGTACTGAAGCTTTCTTT,CASNPQGTEAFF
16,TRBJ1-6,.,TRBV5-1,.,TGCGCCAGCAGCCCCCGTGCAGGGAGGGACAATTCACCCCTCCACTTT,CASSPRAGRDNSPLHF
13,TRBJ1-1,.,TRBV28,.,TGTGCCAGCGGTACAGTGGATTACACTGAAGCTTTCTTT,CASGTVDYTEAFF
17,TRBJ2-1,.,TRBV4-2,TRBD2,TGTGCCAGCAGCCTGGTCCCCGGGACTAGCGGGAGTATAGAGCAGTTCTTC,CASSLVPGTSGSIEQFF
14,TRBJ2-2,.,TRBV7-9,.,TGTGCCAGCAGCAAGACAGGAGCCACCGGGGAGCTGTTTTTT,CASSKTGATGELFF
14,TRBJ1-5,.,TRBV24-1,.,TGTGCCACCAGTAGCGACGGGAACAATCAGCCCCAGCATTTT,CATSSDGNNQPQHF
14,TRBJ1-2,few,TRBV29-1,.,TGCAGCGTTGAAGTCACAGGCATGAACTATGGCTACACCTTC,CSVEVTGMNYGYTF
13,TRBJ1-2,.,TRBV19,.,TGTGCCAGTAGTCTGACTACTAACTATGGCTACACCTTC,CASSLTTNYGYTF
15,TRBJ2-3,.,TRBV24-1,TRBD1,TGTGCCACCAGTGATACCGGGACAGCCACAGATACGCAGTATTTT,CATSDTGTATDTQYF
14,TRBJ2-1,.,TRBV5-4,TRBD2,TGTGCCAGCAGCTCGAGCGGGACCTACAATGAGCAGTTCTTC,CASSSSGTYNEQFF
16,TRBJ2-1,.,TRBV2,TRBD1,TGTGCCAGCAGGACCCCGGGGCAGGGGGCGGACAATGAGCAGTTCTTC,CASRTPGQGADNEQFF
18,TRBJ2-1,.,TRBV5-8,.,TGTGCCAGCAGCTCGTACCGGGACTCATTAAGCTCCTACAATGAGCAGTTCTTC,CASSSYRDSLSSYNEQFF
15,TRBJ2-7,.,TRBV7-9,TRBD2,TGTGCCAGCAGCTCCGGACTAGCGAGACCCTACGAGCAGTACTTC,CASSSGLARPYEQYF
13,TRBJ1-1,.,TRBV28,TRBD1,TGTGCCAGCATCCCAGGGGGAGTTGGTGAAGCTTTCTTT,CASIPGGVGEAFF
16,TRBJ1-1,.,TRBV19,TRBD1,TGTGCCAGTGGCAAAGGGGGACCACAGGGGGACACTGAAGCTTTCTTT,CASGKGGPQGDTEAFF
16,TRBJ1-5,.,TRBV9,TRBD1,TGTGCCAGCAGCCCACGGACAGGGGGCCCTAATCAGCCCCAGCATTTT,CASSPRTGGPNQPQHF
14,TRBJ1-2,few,TRBV10-3,TRBD1,TGTGCCATCAGTGGGGACAGGGGTTTGGATGGCTACACCTTC,CAISGDRGLDGYTF
14,TRBJ2-1,.,TRBV25-1,TRBD2,TGTGCCAGCAGTGAGTGGCGGGAGGCCAATGAGCAGTTCTTC,CASSEWREANEQFF
15,TRBJ2-1,.,TRBV15,TRBD2,TGTGCCACCAGCAGCGCTAGCGGCCTGTACAATGAGCAGTTCTTC,CATSSASGLYNEQFF
11,TRBJ2-1,.,TRBV28,TRBD1,TGTGCCATTCTACAGGGGAATGAGCAGTTCTTC,CAILQGNEQFF
13,TRBJ2-2,.,TRBV12-3/TRBV12-4,.,TGTGCCAGCAGTTTATTAAACACCGGGGAGCTGTTTTTT,CASSLLNTGELFF
16,TRBJ2-1,.,TRBV11-2,TRBD2,TGTGCCAGCAGCTTAGATCTAGCGGGAGGGTACAATGAGCAGTTCTTC,CASSLDLAGGYNEQFF
19,TRBJ2-1,.,TRBV7-9,.,TGTGCCAGCAGCTTTCATCGAGTGGCGGGACCCGTCTCCTACAATGAGCAGTTCTTC,CASSFHRVAGPVSYNEQFF
15,TRBJ1-5,once,TRBV7-2,.,TGTGCCAGCAGCTTAGCGCACGGTAGCAATCAGCCCCAGCATTTT,CASSLAHGSNQPQHF
15,TRBJ2-7,.,TRBV10-3,.,TGTGCCATCAGTGAGTCGGGGGGTTCCTCCTACGAGCAGTACTTC,CAISESGGSSYEQYF
15,TRBJ2-5,.,TRBV5-1,TRBD2,TGCGCCAGCAGCTCGTTAGCGGGAGGGTTAGAGACCCAGTACTTC,CASSSLAGGLETQYF
15,TRBJ2-7,few,TRBV6-5,TRBD1,TGTGCCAGCAGCCCAAAGGACAGGGGGCGCCTCGAGCAGTACTTC,CASSPKDRGRLEQYF
15,TRBJ2-1,.,TRBV5-5,TRBD1,TGTGCCAGCAGCTTGACGGGACAGGAGTACAATGAGCAGTTCTTC,CASSLTGQEYNEQFF
14,TRBJ1-5,.,TRBV28,.,TGTGCCAGCAGTAAAGGCCGGGTGAATCAGCCCCAGCATTTT,CASSKGRVNQPQHF
14,TRBJ1-1,.,TRBV27,.,TGTGCCAGCAGTTTATCGAAAGGGAGCACTGAAGCTTTCTTT,CASSLSKGSTEAFF
16,TRBJ1-2,.,TRBV2,TRBD1,TGTGCCAGCGCCCGGGGACAGGGCTTGGTGTACTATGGCTACACCTTC,CASARGQGLVYYGYTF
13,TRBJ2-2,.,TRBV28,.,TGTGCCAGCGGGGCAGGGGAGACCGGGGAGCTGTTTTTT,CASGAGETGELFF
14,TRBJ1-3,.,TRBV19,.,TGTGCCAGTAGTATGCAGGACTCTGGAAACACCATATATTTT,CASSMQDSGNTIYF
15,TRBJ2-7,.,TRBV3-1/TRBV3-2,TRBD1,TGTGCCAGCAGCCAAGGGACAGGGTCATCCTACGAGCAGTACTTC,CASSQGTGSSYEQYF
16,TRBJ1-4,.,TRBV28,.,TGTGCCAGCAGTTCGGACCTGGGGCCGATAAATGAAAAACTGTTTTTT,CASSSDLGPINEKLFF
16,TRBJ2-7,.,TRBV28,TRBD1,TGTGCCAGCAGTTTTGGGTCCGGGACAGGGGGCCACGAGCAGTACTTC,CASSFGSGTGGHEQYF
16,TRBJ2-5,.,TRBV19,TRBD1,TGTGCCAGTAGTATAGATCTGACAGGGGGTTGGGAGACCCAGTACTTC,CASSIDLTGGWETQYF
14,TRBJ1-1,.,TRBV28,.,TGTGCCAGCAGCGAGACGGGGATGAACACTGAAGCTTTCTTT,CASSETGMNTEAFF
15,TRBJ2-2,few,TRBV7-9,.,TGTGCCAGCAGCCCCGCAGGGCCCAACACCGGGGAGCTGTTTTTT,CASSPAGPNTGELFF
16,TRBJ1-1,.,TRBV6-5,.,TGTGCCAGCAGTTACTCGATGCGGGGGGCGCCCACTGAAGCTTTCTTT,CASSYSMRGAPTEAFF
14,TRBJ2-1,once,TRBV28,.,TGTGCCAGCAGTGCCACAGGGTTTTACAATGAGCAGTTCTTC,CASSATGFYNEQFF